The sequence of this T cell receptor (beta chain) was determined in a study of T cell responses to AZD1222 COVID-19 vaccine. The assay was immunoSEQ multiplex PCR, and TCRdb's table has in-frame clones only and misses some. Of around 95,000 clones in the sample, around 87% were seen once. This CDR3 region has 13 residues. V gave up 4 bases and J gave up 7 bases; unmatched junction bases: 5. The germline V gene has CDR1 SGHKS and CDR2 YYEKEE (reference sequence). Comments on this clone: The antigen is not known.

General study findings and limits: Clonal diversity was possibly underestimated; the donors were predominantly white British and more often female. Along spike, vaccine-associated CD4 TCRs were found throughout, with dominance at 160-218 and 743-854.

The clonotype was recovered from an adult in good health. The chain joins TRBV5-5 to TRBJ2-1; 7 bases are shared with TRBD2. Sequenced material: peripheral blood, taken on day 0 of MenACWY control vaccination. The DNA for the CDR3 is TGTGCCAGCAGCCCCTGGACTAGAAATGAGCAGTTCTTC. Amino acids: CASSPWTRNEQFF.